The clone carrying this TCR beta chain was counted a single time. Germline CDR1 reads KGHSH; CDR2 reads LQKENI. The CDR3 extends over 14 amino acids. The germline V and J ends were trimmed by 3 bases and 3 bases, with 11 bases remaining between them. This entry is derived from a study of radiation and T cells in renal cell carcinoma. Noted time point: baseline pretreatment blood. As to treatment: 15 Gy SBRT to primary tumor, nephrectomy 4 weeks later. Sequencing was performed with immunoSEQ multiplex PCR; in TCRdb, only in-frame clones are kept and a portion is missing. This sample has some 100,000 clones, with 82% found just once.

This receptor was identified in a man aged 55 to 70 with renal cell carcinoma. The V and J genes are TRBV18 and TRBJ1-1, with a tentative D call TRBD1 (5 bases). The input for sequencing was blood, taken from a patient whose treatment included radiotherapy and nephrectomy. CDR3 sequence (DNA): TGTGCCAGCTCACCCCGGCAGGGAGACACTGAAGCTTTCTTT. Translating it yields CASSPRQGDTEAFF.